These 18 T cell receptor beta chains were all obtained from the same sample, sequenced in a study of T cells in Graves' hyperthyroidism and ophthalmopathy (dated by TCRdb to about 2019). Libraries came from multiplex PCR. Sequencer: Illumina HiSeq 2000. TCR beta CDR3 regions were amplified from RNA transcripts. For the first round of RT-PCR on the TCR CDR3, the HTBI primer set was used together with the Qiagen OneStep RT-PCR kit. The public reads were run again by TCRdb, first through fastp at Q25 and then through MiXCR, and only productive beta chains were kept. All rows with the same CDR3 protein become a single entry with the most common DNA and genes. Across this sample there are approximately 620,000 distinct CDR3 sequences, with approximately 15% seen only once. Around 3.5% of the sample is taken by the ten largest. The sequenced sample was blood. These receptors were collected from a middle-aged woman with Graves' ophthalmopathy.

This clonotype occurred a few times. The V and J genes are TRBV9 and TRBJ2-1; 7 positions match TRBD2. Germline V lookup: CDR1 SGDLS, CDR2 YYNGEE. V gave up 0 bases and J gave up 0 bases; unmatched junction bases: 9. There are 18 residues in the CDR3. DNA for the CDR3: TGTGCCAGCAGCGTAGGGGGATCGGGCGGGAGCTCCTACAATGAGCAGTTCTTC. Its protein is CASSVGGSGGSSYNEQFF.

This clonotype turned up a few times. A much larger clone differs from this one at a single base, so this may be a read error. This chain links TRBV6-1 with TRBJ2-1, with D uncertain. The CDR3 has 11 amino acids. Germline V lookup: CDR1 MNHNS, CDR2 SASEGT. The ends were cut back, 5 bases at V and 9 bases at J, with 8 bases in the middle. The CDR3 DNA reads TGTGCCAGCAGTTCCCGGAGTGAGCAGTTCTTC. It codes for CASSSRSEQFF.

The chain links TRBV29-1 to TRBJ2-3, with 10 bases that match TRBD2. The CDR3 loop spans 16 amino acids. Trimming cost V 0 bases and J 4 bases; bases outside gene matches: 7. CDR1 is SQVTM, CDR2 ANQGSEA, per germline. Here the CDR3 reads CSVEDPGLASSDTQYF. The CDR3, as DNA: TGCAGCGTTGAAGACCCGGGACTAGCGAGCTCAGATACGCAGTATTTT.

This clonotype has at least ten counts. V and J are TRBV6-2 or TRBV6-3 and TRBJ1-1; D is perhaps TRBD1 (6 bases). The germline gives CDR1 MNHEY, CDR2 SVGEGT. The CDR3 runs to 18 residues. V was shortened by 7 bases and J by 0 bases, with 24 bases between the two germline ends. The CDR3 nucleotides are TGTGCCAGCACCAAAGGGGGGGTGTCGTTCGGGTTGAACACTGAAGCTTTCTTT. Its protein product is CASTKGGVSFGLNTEAFF.

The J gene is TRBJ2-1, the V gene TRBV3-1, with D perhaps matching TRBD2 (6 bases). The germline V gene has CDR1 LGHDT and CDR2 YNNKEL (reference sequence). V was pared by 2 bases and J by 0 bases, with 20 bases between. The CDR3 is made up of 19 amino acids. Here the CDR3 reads CASSQQDYRSVSSYNEQFF. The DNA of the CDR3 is TGTGCCAGCAGCCAACAGGACTACAGGTCAGTGAGCTCCTACAATGAGCAGTTCTTC.

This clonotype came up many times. CDR3 region: CASRTTGVNNEQFF. The CDR3 nucleotides read TGTGCCAGCAGGACGACAGGGGTCAACAATGAGCAGTTCTTC. The chain recombines TRBV28 with TRBJ2-1, with 8 positions matching TRBD1. V shed 6 bases, J shed 5 bases, and the junction held 6 bases outside the gene matches. The CDR3 covers 14 residues. Germline V gene sequence: CDR1 MDHEN, CDR2 SYDVKM. Supplemented by reference TRBV28 and TRBJ2-1, the full variable domain reads DVKVTQSSRYLVKRTGEKVFLECVQDMDHENMFWYRQDPGLGLRLIYFSYDVKMKEKGDIPEGYSVSREKKERFSLILESASTNQTSMYLCASRTTGVNNEQFFGPGTRLTVL.

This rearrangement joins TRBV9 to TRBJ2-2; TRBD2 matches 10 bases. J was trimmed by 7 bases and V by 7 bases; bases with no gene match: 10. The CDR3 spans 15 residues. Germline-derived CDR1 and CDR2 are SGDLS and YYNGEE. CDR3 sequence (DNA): TGTGCCAGCGGGAGCGCGGTAGCGGGAGGCGGGGAGCTGTTTTTT. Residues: CASGSAVAGGGELFF.

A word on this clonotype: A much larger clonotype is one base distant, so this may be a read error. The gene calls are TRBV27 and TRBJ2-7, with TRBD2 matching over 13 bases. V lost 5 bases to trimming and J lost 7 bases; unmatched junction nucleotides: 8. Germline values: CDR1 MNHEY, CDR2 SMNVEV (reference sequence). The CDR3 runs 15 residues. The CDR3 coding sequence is TGTGCCAGCAGTACCGGACTAGCGGGGGTGGGGGAGCAGTACTTC. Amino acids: CASSTGLAGVGEQYF.

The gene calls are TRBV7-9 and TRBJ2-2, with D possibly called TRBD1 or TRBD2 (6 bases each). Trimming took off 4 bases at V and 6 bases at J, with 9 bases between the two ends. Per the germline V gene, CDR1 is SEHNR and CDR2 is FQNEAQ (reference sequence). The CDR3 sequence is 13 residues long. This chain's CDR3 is CASSSGGPGELFF. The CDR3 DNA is TGTGCCAGCAGCTCCGGGGGCCCCGGGGAGCTGTTTTTT. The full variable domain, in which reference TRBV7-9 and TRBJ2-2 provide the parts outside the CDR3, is DTGVSQNPRHKITKRGQNVTFRCDPISEHNRLYWYRQTLGQGPEFLTYFQNEAQLEKSRLLSDRFSAERPKGSFSTLEIQRTEQGDSAMYLCASSSGGPGELFFGEGSRLTVL.

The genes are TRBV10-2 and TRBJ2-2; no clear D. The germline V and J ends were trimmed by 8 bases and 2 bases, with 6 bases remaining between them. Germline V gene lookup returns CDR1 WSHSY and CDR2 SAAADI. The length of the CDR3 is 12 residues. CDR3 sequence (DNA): TGCGCCAGCCTCATTAACACCGGGGAGCTGTTTTTT. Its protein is CASLINTGELFF.

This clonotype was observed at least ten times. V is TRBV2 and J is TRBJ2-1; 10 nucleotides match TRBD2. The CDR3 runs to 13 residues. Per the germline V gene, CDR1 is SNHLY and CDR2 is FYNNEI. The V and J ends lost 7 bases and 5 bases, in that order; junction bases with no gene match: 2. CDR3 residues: CASKSGGDNEQFF. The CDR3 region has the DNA TGTGCCAGCAAAAGCGGGGGGGACAATGAGCAGTTCTTC.

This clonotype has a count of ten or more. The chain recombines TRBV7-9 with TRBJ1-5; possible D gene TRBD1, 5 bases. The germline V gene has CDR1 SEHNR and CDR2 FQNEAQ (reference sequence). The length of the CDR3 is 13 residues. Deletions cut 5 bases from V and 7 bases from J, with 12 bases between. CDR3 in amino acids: CASSGGWRQPQHF. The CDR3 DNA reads TGTGCCAGCAGCGGGGGGTGGAGGCAGCCCCAGCATTTT.

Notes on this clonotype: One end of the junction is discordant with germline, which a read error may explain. Here the CDR3 DNA reads TGTTCCAGTAGACTAGCGGGGGCGAACACCGGGGAGCTGTTTTTT. This encodes CSSRLAGANTGELFF. The V call is TRBV19, the J call TRBJ2-2; 12 nucleotides align to TRBD2. There are 15 residues in the CDR3. CDR1 is LNHDA, CDR2 SQIVND, per germline (reference sequence).

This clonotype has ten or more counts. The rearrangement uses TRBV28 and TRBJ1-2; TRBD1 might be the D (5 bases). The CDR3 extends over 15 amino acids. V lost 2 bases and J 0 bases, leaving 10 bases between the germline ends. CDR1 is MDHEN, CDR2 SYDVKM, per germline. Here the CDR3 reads CASSLTDSTNYGYTF. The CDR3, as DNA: TGTGCCAGCAGTTTAACAGACAGCACTAACTATGGCTACACCTTC.

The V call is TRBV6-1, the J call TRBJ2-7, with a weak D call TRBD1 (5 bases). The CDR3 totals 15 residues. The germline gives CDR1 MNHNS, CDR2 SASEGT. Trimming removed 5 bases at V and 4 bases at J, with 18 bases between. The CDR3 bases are TGTGCCAGCAGTTTCCCGACAGATCGAACGTACGAGCAGTACTTC. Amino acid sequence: CASSFPTDRTYEQYF.

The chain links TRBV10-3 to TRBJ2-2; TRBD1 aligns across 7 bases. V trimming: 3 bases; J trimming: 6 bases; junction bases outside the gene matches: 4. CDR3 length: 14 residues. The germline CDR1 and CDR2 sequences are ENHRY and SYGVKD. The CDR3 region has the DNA TGTGCCATCAGTGAAGGACAGGTGCCCGGGGAGCTGTTTTTT. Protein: CAISEGQVPGELFF.

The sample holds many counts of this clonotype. CDR3 nucleotides: TGTGCCAGCAGTTTAGTCGATCAGCCCCAGCATTTT. This codes for CASSLVDQPQHF. This sequence joins TRBV28 and TRBJ1-5; D is undetermined. CDR3 length: 12 amino acids. V shed 2 bases and J shed 5 bases, with 4 bases lying between them. CDR1 MDHEN and CDR2 SYDVKM come from the germline V gene.

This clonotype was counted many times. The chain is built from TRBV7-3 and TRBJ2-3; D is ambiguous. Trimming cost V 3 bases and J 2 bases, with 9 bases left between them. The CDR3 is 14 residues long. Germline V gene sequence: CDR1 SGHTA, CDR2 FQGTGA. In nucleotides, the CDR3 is TGTGCCAGCAGCTTCGGAACAGTCACAGATACGCAGTATTTT. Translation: CASSFGTVTDTQYF.